Following are 26 T cell receptor beta chains from one sample sequenced in a study of T-cell memory formation after mild COVID-19. A single record per CDR3 protein comes from TCRdb applying MiXCR to the 5' RACE reads. The data hold 100,000 to 150,000 distinct CDR3 sequences, with around 15% observed a single time. The sequenced sample was PBMCs or a T cell subset sorted from them (not recorded which). These receptors all come from a man aged 18-30 years who had mild COVID-19 (a few samples of this study predate the infection). Cell type and time point are not known.

This chain joins TRBV28 and TRBJ2-2; tentatively, D is TRBD2 (7 bases). The germline V gene has CDR1 MDHEN and CDR2 SYDVKM. The ends were cut back, 6 bases at V and 6 bases at J, with 20 bases in the middle. The CDR3 totals 16 residues. DNA of the CDR3: TGTGCCAGCAGGCCATCGGGGGGCATTGGGGCCGGGGAGCTGTTTTTT. Translating it yields CASRPSGGIGAGELFF.

In its sample, this clonotype was seen once. V gene TRBV7-9 combines with J gene TRBJ2-1; D may correspond to TRBD1 or TRBD2 (6 bases each). Per the germline V gene, CDR1 is SEHNR and CDR2 is FQNEAQ (reference sequence). With 5 bases removed from V and 9 bases from J, the gap between germline ends came to 17 bases. CDR3 size: 14 residues. The CDR3 DNA reads as TGTGCCAGCAGCCCACAGGGTCTCGGGGGTGAGCAGTTCTTC. It translates to CASSPQGLGGEQFF.

This clonotype was counted only a few times. V is TRBV5-6 and J is TRBJ1-2; D is undetermined. Trimming cost V 2 bases and J 7 bases, with 12 bases left between them. The germline gives CDR1 SGHDT, CDR2 YYEEEE. The CDR3 runs 13 residues. This chain's CDR3 is CASSLVGEGGYTF. As DNA, the CDR3 is TGTGCCAGCAGCTTAGTCGGAGAGGGTGGCTACACCTTC.

The table lists this clonotype with many counts. The gene calls are TRBV24-1 and TRBJ2-4, with no clear D. This CDR3 is built from 14 residues. The germline CDR1 and CDR2 sequences are KGHDR and SFDVKD. V was pared by 1 base and J by 7 bases, with 10 bases between. The CDR3 DNA reads TGTGCCACCAGTGATTTTAGGGAAGCGAACATTCAGTACTTC. As protein: CATSDFREANIQYF.

V usage is TRBV12-3 or TRBV12-4 and J usage is TRBJ1-2; D is ambiguous. V was cut by 2 bases and J by 6 bases, with 10 bases left in between. This CDR3 is 13 amino acids long. DNA of the CDR3: TGTGCCAGCAGTTTAAGACGCTGGGATGGCTACACCTTC. This encodes CASSLRRWDGYTF.

The rearrangement uses TRBV6-5 and TRBJ2-5, with no clear D. The CDR3 extends over 11 amino acids. Looked up from germline, CDR1 is MNHEY and CDR2 is SVGAGI. Trimming removed 5 bases from V and 5 bases from J, with 6 bases in between. CDR3 sequence (DNA): TGTGCCAGCAGTCAATTCGAGACCCAGTACTTC. Protein product: CASSQFETQYF.

This clonotype was seen a handful of times. V and J are TRBV4-1 and TRBJ1-1; maybe TRBD1 (6 bases). CDR3 size: 14 residues. V dropped 3 bases and J dropped 4 bases, with 12 bases sitting between them. CDR1 is MGHRA, CDR2 YSYEKL, per germline. CDR3 sequence (DNA): TGCGCCAGCAGCCAGGGAGGGGGTGGCACTGAAGCTTTCTTT. It translates to CASSQGGGGTEAFF.

This clonotype was detected a few times. The chain carries TRBV20-1 and TRBJ2-5; 11 nucleotides agree with TRBD2. With V trimmed by 6 bases and J by 2 bases, 5 bases remained unmatched. The CDR3 extends over 14 amino acids. Germline CDR1 reads DFQATT; CDR2 reads SNEGSKA (reference sequence). The CDR3 DNA sequence: TGCAGTGCCTCTCCTAGCGGGGGGCAAGAGACCCAGTACTTC. It codes for CSASPSGGQETQYF.

The chain carries TRBV4-3 and TRBJ2-5, with 11 nucleotides matching TRBD2. V lost 1 base and J lost 5; bases outside the gene matches: 12. Germline-derived CDR1 and CDR2 are LGHNA and YSLEER. The CDR3 covers 18 residues. The CDR3 reads CASSQGSLAGGQGETQYF. In DNA, the CDR3 is TGCGCCAGCAGCCAAGGAAGCCTAGCGGGGGGCCAGGGGGAGACCCAGTACTTC.

The gene calls are TRBV4-2 and TRBJ2-1, with TRBD2 matching 8 bases. Germline V gives CDR1 LGHNA, CDR2 YNFKEQ. V gave up 0 bases and J gave up 8 bases; unmatched junction bases: 12. This CDR3 contains 17 residues. This CDR3 reads CASSQDSSVAGSDEQFF. CDR3 nucleotides: TGTGCCAGCAGCCAAGACTCCTCGGTAGCGGGGAGCGATGAGCAGTTCTTC.

This chain uses TRBV6-6 with TRBJ2-3; the match to TRBD2 covers 8 bases. The ends lost 5 bases at V and 2 bases at J; junction bases unmatched: 9. Germline values: CDR1 MNHNY, CDR2 SVGAGI (reference sequence). The CDR3 covers 16 residues. CDR3 region: CASSPRGSGVTDTQYF. The CDR3 coding sequence is TGTGCCAGCAGTCCCCGGGGTAGCGGGGTCACAGATACGCAGTATTTT.

This chain connects TRBV5-1 to TRBJ2-5; 9 nucleotides align to TRBD2. With 9 bases clipped from V and 4 bases from J, the junction kept 10 bases outside the gene matches. The CDR3 runs to 14 residues. The germline V gene has CDR1 SGHRS and CDR2 YFSETQ. The CDR3 DNA is TGCGCCACCAGGACTAGCGCCGGGGGAGAGACCCAGTACTTC. As protein: CATRTSAGGETQYF.

This clonotype has a count of ten or more. The V gene is TRBV5-1, the J gene TRBJ2-5, with 8 bases fitting TRBD1. The junction had 5 bases not matched to a gene; V was cut back by 3 bases and J by 4 bases. There are 14 residues in the CDR3. Germline CDR1 is SGHRS and CDR2 is YFSETQ. The CDR3 region has the DNA TGCGCCAGCAGCTCCAGGGGGCTCGGAGAGACCCAGTACTTC. Translated: CASSSRGLGETQYF.

V and J are TRBV5-1 and TRBJ1-1; unclear D gene. CDR1 and CDR2 (germline): SGHRS, YFSETQ. The V and J ends lost 2 bases and 1 base respectively, with 6 bases between them. The CDR3 has 13 amino acids. In nucleotides, the CDR3 is TGCGCCAGCAGCTTAGAGCGGAACACTGAAGCTTTCTTT. It specifies CASSLERNTEAFF.

This clonotype has at least ten counts. This chain uses TRBV12-3 or TRBV12-4 with TRBJ2-5, with 9 bases fitting TRBD2. V was pared by 3 bases and J by 5 bases, with 7 bases of the junction left unmatched. This CDR3 is 15 amino acids long. The CDR3 bases are TGTGCCAGCAGTTTCTTGCGGGGGGGCGGGGAGACCCAGTACTTC. This encodes CASSFLRGGGETQYF.

This clonotype was seen more than once but under ten times. This sequence joins TRBV5-1 and TRBJ1-2; D gene ambiguous. V shed 1 base and J shed 0 bases, with 7 bases lying between them. Germline V gene data show CDR1 as SGHRS and CDR2 as YFSETQ. This CDR3 contains 14 residues. CDR3 residues: CASSLSASNYGYTF. The CDR3 region has the DNA TGCGCCAGCAGCTTGTCTGCCTCTAACTATGGCTACACCTTC.

The chain carries TRBV12-3 or TRBV12-4 and TRBJ1-1; 11 positions agree with TRBD1. Losses at the gene ends were 5 bases for V and 5 bases for J; bases not matched to a gene: 4. The CDR3 covers 14 residues. The DNA of the CDR3 is TGTGCCAGCAGTCGGGGACAGGGGGGGACTGAAGCTTTCTTT. Translating gives CASSRGQGGTEAFF.

V usage is TRBV12-3 or TRBV12-4 and J usage is TRBJ2-3; D gene ambiguous. V lost 6 bases and J lost 2, with 15 bases in between. The CDR3 totals 15 residues. This chain's CDR3 is CASSRAQNPTDTQYF. The CDR3, as DNA: TGTGCCAGCAGCCGCGCTCAGAATCCCACAGATACGCAGTATTTT.

This chain uses TRBV5-1 with TRBJ2-5; TRBD1 is a possible D gene (6 bases). Between the trimmed V and J ends, which lost 4 bases and 4 bases, there was a span of 20 bases. The CDR3 length is 16 residues. Looked up from germline, CDR1 is SGHRS and CDR2 is YFSETQ. CDR3 in DNA: TGCGCCAGCAGCGAAGGGACAACCGAGGGGGTAGAGACCCAGTACTTC. Amino acid sequence: CASSEGTTEGVETQYF.

This chain connects TRBV5-8 to TRBJ2-1; D remains ambiguous. V lost 2 bases and J 0 bases, leaving 9 bases between the germline ends. CDR3 length equals 15 residues. CDR1 SGHTS and CDR2 YDEGEE come from the germline V gene. The CDR3 nucleotides read TGTGCCAGCAGCTTTCGAGGCATCTCCTACAATGAGCAGTTCTTC. Translating it yields CASSFRGISYNEQFF.

This clonotype was recorded a few times. This sequence joins TRBV6-5 and TRBJ2-2, with 8 bases identical to TRBD1. The CDR3 sequence is 15 residues long. Germline trimming cut 5 bases from V and 2 bases from J; bases unmatched to any gene: 4. CDR1 is MNHEY and CDR2 is SVGAGI in the germline V gene. This CDR3 is CASSAGQDNTGELFF. The DNA for the CDR3 is TGTGCCAGCAGTGCGGGACAGGACAACACCGGGGAGCTGTTTTTT.

The chain recombines TRBV18 with TRBJ2-1; D remains ambiguous. In germline, CDR1 is KGHSH, CDR2 LQKENI. This CDR3 spans 14 amino acids. V was cut by 2 bases and J by 2 bases, with 7 bases left in between. This CDR3 is CASSPIGTYNEQFF. As DNA, the CDR3 is TGTGCCAGCTCACCAATAGGGACCTACAATGAGCAGTTCTTC.

This clonotype turned up a few times. V usage is TRBV18 and J usage is TRBJ2-5, with D perhaps matching TRBD1 (6 bases). Deletions cut 6 bases from V and 2 bases from J, with 13 bases between. CDR1 and CDR2 from the germline V gene are KGHSH and LQKENI. The CDR3 totals 14 residues. The CDR3 region has the DNA TGTGCCAGCTCGCTCAGGACAGCGCAAGAGACCCAGTACTTC. Its protein product is CASSLRTAQETQYF.

The J gene is TRBJ2-2, the V gene TRBV5-1; D gene ambiguous. With 6 bases removed from V and 5 bases from J, the gap between germline ends came to 8 bases. In germline, CDR1 is SGHRS, CDR2 YFSETQ. This CDR3 has 12 amino acids. The CDR3 nucleotides read TGCGCCAGCAAAATCGAAACCGGGGAGCTGTTTTTT. It specifies CASKIETGELFF.

This clonotype was detected only a few times. This rearrangement joins TRBV18 to TRBJ1-5; TRBD1 matches 11 bases. In germline, CDR1 is KGHSH, CDR2 LQKENI. The V segment lost 4 bases and the J segment 7 bases; nucleotides outside the gene matches: 6. The CDR3 has 15 amino acids. Written as DNA, the CDR3 is TGTGCCAGCTCACTGGACAGGGGGCATCAACAGCCCCAGCATTTT. Its translation: CASSLDRGHQQPQHF.

The V call is TRBV6-1, the J call TRBJ2-4, with D hard to call. Germline CDR1 and CDR2: MNHNS and SASEGT. V lost 6 bases and J lost 6, with 12 bases in between. The CDR3 loop spans 13 amino acids. The CDR3, as DNA: TGTGCCAGCAGGGCACCGGGTTCAAACATTCAGTACTTC. As protein: CASRAPGSNIQYF.